This TCR beta chain originates from a study of T cell responses to AZD1222 COVID-19 vaccine. Study-level information: Pooling covered second doses at about 4 or about 12 weeks.

Data came from immunoSEQ multiplex PCR; TCRdb stores just in-frame clones and leaves some out. The sample shows 140,000 to 150,000 clones, approximately 85% of them seen only once. The study's findings and limits: Seropositivity was recorded at baseline in only a handful of AZD1222 recipients.

The CDR3 has 16 amino acids. V shed 6 bases and J shed 0 bases, with 17 bases lying between them. Germline V gene sequence: CDR1 MNHEY, CDR2 SMNVEV (reference sequence). In the case of this clone: The antigen remains unidentified.

Sequenced here: peripheral blood, sampled on day 0 of AZD1222 vaccination. V and J are TRBV27 and TRBJ1-1; D perhaps matches TRBD1 (6 bases). The source is an adult in good health. CDR3 residues: CASRSNPGQLNTEAFF. The CDR3 region has the DNA TGTGCCAGCAGATCCAACCCGGGACAATTGAACACTGAAGCTTTCTTT.